This TCR beta chain emerged from a study of T-cell reconstitution after alpha-beta-depleted transplantation in children. Study observations and caveats: T cells produced anew were the main source of T-cell counts and diversity one year after transplant. There were reportedly several hundred expanded graft clones from which alpha-beta T cells came about two months after transplant. The high TCRbeta diversity at day 60 in some patients came from surviving recipient T cells and thymic progenitors.

CDR3 length: 15 residues. Per germline, CDR1 SGHRS and CDR2 YFSETQ. V was cut by 2 bases and J by 2 bases, with 12 bases left in between. TCRbeta library preparation incorporated unique molecular identifiers. Each CDR3 protein gets one entry after TCRdb re-called the PCR reads with MiXCR. The sample has about a million distinct CDR3 sequences; roughly 31% are singletons. For this clonotype: The antigen is undetermined.

Sequencing used PBMCs, mostly from graft donor cells, obtained 360 days after TCRalphabeta/CD19-depleted stem cell transplant. The clonotype was recovered from a boy under two years old who had a stem cell transplant for SCID, so the T cells may come from the graft donor. The chain is built from TRBV5-1 and TRBJ2-3; D may be TRBD1 (6 bases). The CDR3, as DNA: TGCGCCAGCAGCTTTCAGACAGGACACACAGATACGCAGTATTTT. Translation gives CASSFQTGHTDTQYF.